This T cell receptor (beta chain) is from a study of blood T cells in healthy people across ages (dated by TCRdb to 2015 to 2017). Concerning the study at large: Template switching captured roughly one uniquely barcoded TCR beta cDNA molecule per two T cells in model experiments. To track age-related changes in TCR beta repertoire diversity, the study relied on deep sequencing normalized with unique cDNA molecular identifiers. Using the same blood draw, the study looked at two additional independent replicas of 1 million unique cDNA reads for two donors, one aged 18 to 30 and the other aged 80 or older. Donors were grouped into four age groups: young (average roughly 15 years), middle-aged (39), aged (around 60) and long-lived (just over 80). Results the study describes overall, beyond this receptor: As age increased, observed TCR beta diversity per million T cells dropped in a roughly linear way, and a significant reduction was already evident by age about 40. Bulk unsorted PBMC profiling prevented conclusive comparison of naive and antigen-experienced compartments. Estimates of total diversity based on one million sequenced T cells were regarded as lower bounds and as underestimates. The percentage of naive T cells measured by flow cytometry correlated strongly with observed TCR beta diversity. Because donor CMV infection status was unknown, age-related changes in expanded clonotypes were potentially confounded. The long-lived group showed more naive CD4+ T cells, fewer expanded clones and increased TCR diversity than the aged group, suggesting age selection.

Library preparation used 5' RACE. The sequencer listed for this sample is Illumina HiSeq 2500. A second 7 to 11 cycle PCR used a sample-barcoded 5' primer and a J-beta primer mix. A unique molecular identifier was introduced onto each TCR beta cDNA molecule by a template-switch 5' adaptor carrying 12 random nucleotides. Each sample yielded at least 3 million CDR3-containing paired-end reads. First-strand cDNA was synthesized from all RNA with the Mint cDNA synthesis kit, primed by a TRBC-specific oligonucleotide. Following uracil-DNA glycosylase treatment, a first 18-cycle PCR with universal primers M1SS and BC2_uni_R was performed on all cDNA. The authors processed their data as follows. For normalization, 1 million high-quality reads, each with a distinct molecular identifier, were randomly selected from each sample. Instead of being binned into consensus sequences, reads with shared molecular identifiers were discarded. MiTCR, set to a Q25 quality threshold and the strictest error-elimination algorithm, was used for CDR3 identification, clonotype clustering and error correction. A nonparametric unseen species model with Euler transformation was used to estimate a lower bound on total TCR beta diversity. TCRdb reanalyzed the raw reads on its own, using fastp at Q25 for trimming and MiXCR for clone calling, and kept in-frame beta chains. Rows with one shared CDR3 protein collapse into an entry with the most common genes and DNA. The V and J calls and clone size are TCRdb's, not the authors'. The sample data list fewer than 650,000 distinct CDR3 sequences, and roughly a quarter of these were observed just once. The biggest ten clones account for approximately 3.6% of the sample.

CDR1 and CDR2, per the germline V gene (reference sequence), are MNHEY and SMNVEV. Spanning cysteine to phenylalanine, the CDR3 consists of 13 amino acids. Just the 39-base CDR3 DNA is kept, in frame starting at base 1. V loses 8 bases of germline sequence and J loses 2 bases, and the interval between the two ends is 13 bases. The 39 donors, aged roughly 6 to 95 years, were systemically healthy Caucasian individuals from Russia. Each donor gave around 9.5 milliliters of peripheral blood, collected into EDTA-treated Vacutainer tubes. Ficoll-Paque density-gradient centrifugation was used to isolate PBMCs, with at least 7 million per sample. Total RNA was extracted from PBMCs with Trizol reagent, with at least 5 micrograms obtained per sample. Naive CD45RAhigh/CD27high T cell percentages were measured by flow cytometry on a PBMC aliquot from every donor. Concerning this clonotype itself: Its antigen specificity is not known. It has no much larger one-base neighbor in the sample; base qualities were not kept.

This sample was shared with a second study, whose subject was T cells of mothers and their children. Reported in the second study: Donors were nine systemically healthy Caucasian individuals: three mothers and their six children. cDNA synthesis consumed the entire amount of extracted RNA, loaded at about 1.6 ug RNA in each 15 ul reaction. In the second PCR, sample barcodes and 2-4 random nucleotides were introduced via the M1S primer. Each mother yielded over 9.5 million TCR beta CDR3 reads and each child a few million reads. TCR recombination output is similarly shaped by thymic selection in related and unrelated pairs, with a minor effect exerted by inherited differences. Normalized repertoire overlap was always found to be slightly, but never significantly, higher in related mother-child pairs than in unrelated mother-child pairs. No persistent microchimeric T cell clones were detected, at a sensitivity of roughly 96 clones per million clonotypes. Deep NGS was used in the study to compare the TCR beta repertoires of mothers and children and to look for features that separate related mother-child pairs from unrelated individuals. The mean age was 40 +/- 4 years for the mothers and approximately 11 +/- 4 years for the children. Libraries were sequenced on Illumina HiSeq 2000 with 100+100 nt paired-end reads after adapter ligation with NEBNext reagents. To prevent cross-contamination, the mother and child libraries were prepared a month apart and were sequenced in separate runs. For each donor, between about 450,000 and 2,300,000 distinct TCR beta clonotypes were identified. Naive TCR beta clonotypes were estimated from low-frequency clonotypes matched to each donor's FACS-determined naive share, without sorting.

The V gene is TRBV27 and the J gene is TRBJ2-7; the D gene is possibly TRBD1 or TRBD2, with 6 bases matching each. This receptor was obtained from a boy aged 2 to 9 in good health. The sample was blood. In nucleotides, the sequence is TGTGCCAGCCGAGGGGGGCATCCCTACGAGCAGTACTTC. This gives the protein CASRGGHPYEQYF.